The 3 T cell receptor beta chains below come from one sample, sequenced in a study of naive and memory T cell subsets (dated by TCRdb to the late 2010s). Preparation of the library involved UMI-ligation and nested PCR. The instrument was an Illumina MiSeq. An equimolar mix of two oligonucleotides covering both TRBC1 and TRBC2 was used as the beta constant-region primer. Clones were called with MiXCR by TCRdb after fastp trimmed the public reads at Q25, and only in-frame beta chains were retained. Under each unique CDR3 protein, matching rows form one entry showing the most common genes and DNA. The sample table lists 21,000 or so distinct CDR3 sequences, approximately 9.9% of them with a count of one. 15% to 20% of the sample goes to the ten largest clones. Sequenced: central memory CD8+ T cells from blood. The cell subset or site label corresponds to: central memory, CD45RA- CD27+. Receptors originate from a human donor in good health.

The table lists this clonotype with many counts. The rearrangement joins TRBV28 to TRBJ2-3; TRBD2 matches 7 bases. The CDR3 runs 15 residues. Germline V lookup: CDR1 MDHEN, CDR2 SYDVKM. The trim removed 6 bases at V and 2 bases at J, leaving 8 bases unmatched. The DNA for the CDR3 is TGTGCCAGCAGCCCTAGCGGAACGAACACAGATACGCAGTATTTT. This codes for CASSPSGTNTDTQYF.

This clonotype was detected many times. The rearrangement joins TRBV6-5 to TRBJ2-3; 8 nucleotides agree with TRBD1. Germline-derived CDR1 and CDR2 are MNHEY and SVGAGI. Unmatched junction bases numbered 1, after V lost 3 bases and J lost 5 bases. This CDR3 is built from 13 residues. CDR3 nucleotides: TGTGCCAGCAGTTATACAGGGGGAGATACGCAGTATTTT. Its protein product is CASSYTGGDTQYF.

The rearrangement links TRBV20-1 to TRBJ2-7; the match to TRBD2 covers 7 bases. The length of the CDR3 is 14 residues. V dropped 3 bases and J dropped 6; count of bases not matched to a gene: 11. CDR1 and CDR2 from the germline V gene are DFQATT and SNEGSKA (reference sequence). CDR3 coding DNA: TGCAGTGCTAGGAGGCGCGGGAGTTACTTCGAGCAGTACTTC. This encodes CSARRRGSYFEQYF.